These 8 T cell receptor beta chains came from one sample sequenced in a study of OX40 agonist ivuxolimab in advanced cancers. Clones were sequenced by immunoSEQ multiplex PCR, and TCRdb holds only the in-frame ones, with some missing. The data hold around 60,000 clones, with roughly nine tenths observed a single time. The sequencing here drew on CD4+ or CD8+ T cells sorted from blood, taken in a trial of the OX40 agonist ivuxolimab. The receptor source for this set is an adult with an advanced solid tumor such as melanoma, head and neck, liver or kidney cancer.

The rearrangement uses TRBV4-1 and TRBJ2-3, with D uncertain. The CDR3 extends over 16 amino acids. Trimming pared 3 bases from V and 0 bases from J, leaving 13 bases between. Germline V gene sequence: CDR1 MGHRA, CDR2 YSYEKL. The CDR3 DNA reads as TGCGCCAGCAGCCACCCCTGGACGCGGAGCACAGATACGCAGTATTTT. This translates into CASSHPWTRSTDTQYF.

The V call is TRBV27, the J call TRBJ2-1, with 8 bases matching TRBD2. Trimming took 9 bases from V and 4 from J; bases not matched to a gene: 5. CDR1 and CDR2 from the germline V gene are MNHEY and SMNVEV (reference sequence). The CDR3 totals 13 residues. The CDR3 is CASRREGYNEQFF. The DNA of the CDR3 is TGTGCCAGTCGACGGGAGGGTTACAATGAGCAGTTCTTC.

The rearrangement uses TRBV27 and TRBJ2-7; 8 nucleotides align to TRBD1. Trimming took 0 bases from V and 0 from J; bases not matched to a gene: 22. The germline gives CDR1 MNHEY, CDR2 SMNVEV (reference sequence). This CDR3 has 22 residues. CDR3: CASSLSTMRPGSNRGSSYEQYF. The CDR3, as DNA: TGTGCCAGCAGTTTATCGACAATGCGCCCCGGTTCAAACAGGGGGAGCTCCTACGAGCAGTACTTC.

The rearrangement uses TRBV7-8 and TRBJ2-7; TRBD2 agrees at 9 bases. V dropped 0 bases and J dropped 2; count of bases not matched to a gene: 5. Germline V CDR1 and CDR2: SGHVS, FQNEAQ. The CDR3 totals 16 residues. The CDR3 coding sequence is TGTGCCAGCAGCTTAGCGACGACTAGCGGAGCCTACGAGCAGTACTTC. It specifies CASSLATTSGAYEQYF. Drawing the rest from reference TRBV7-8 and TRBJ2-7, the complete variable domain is GAGVSQSPRYKVAKRGQDVALRCDPISGHVSLFWYQQALGQGPEFLTYFQNEAQLDKSGLPSDRFFAERPEGSVSTLKIQRTQQEDSAVYLCASSLATTSGAYEQYFGPGTRLTVT.

The DNA of the CDR3 is TGTGCCAGCAGAGCACTAGCGGAGCCCACAGATACGCAGTATTTT. Residues: CASRALAEPTDTQYF. The rearrangement links TRBV6-1 to TRBJ2-3; 8 bases match TRBD2. Unmatched junction bases numbered 7, after V lost 6 bases and J lost 2 bases. The V gene's germline CDR1 is MNHNS and CDR2 SASEGT. There are 15 residues in the CDR3.

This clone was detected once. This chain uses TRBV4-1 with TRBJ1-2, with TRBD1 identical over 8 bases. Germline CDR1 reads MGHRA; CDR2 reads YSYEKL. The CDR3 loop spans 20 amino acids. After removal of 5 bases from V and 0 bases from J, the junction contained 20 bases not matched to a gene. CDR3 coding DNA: TGCGCCAGCAGCAACCCTTACCGGGACAGGAGGCTCTCAGCTAACTATGGCTACACCTTC. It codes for CASSNPYRDRRLSANYGYTF.

CDR3 loop: CASSFNSGGAPNEQFF. In nucleotides, the CDR3 is TGTGCCAGCAGCTTCAATAGCGGGGGGGCCCCCAATGAGCAGTTCTTC. This chain joins TRBV7-2 and TRBJ2-1; 11 bases match TRBD2. Trimming at V came to 3 bases and at J to 6 bases, leaving 7 bases not matched to a gene. The CDR3 totals 16 residues. Germline-derived CDR1 and CDR2 are SGHTA and FQGNSA.

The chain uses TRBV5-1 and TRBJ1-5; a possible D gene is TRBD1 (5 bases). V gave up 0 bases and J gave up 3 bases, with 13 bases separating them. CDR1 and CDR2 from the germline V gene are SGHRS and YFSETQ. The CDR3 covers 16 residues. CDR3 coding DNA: TGCGCCAGCAGCTTGGGAGCCCTAGGGGTCAATCAGCCCCAGCATTTT. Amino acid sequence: CASSLGALGVNQPQHF. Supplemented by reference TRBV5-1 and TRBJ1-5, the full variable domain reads KAGVTQTPRYLIKTRGQQVTLSCSPISGHRSVSWYQQTPGQGLQFLFEYFSETQRNKGNFPGRFSGRQFSNSRSEMNVSTLELGDSALYLCASSLGALGVNQPQHFGDGTRLSIL.